The rows below give T cell receptor beta chains drawn from one sample of a study of T cell responses to AZD1222 COVID-19 vaccine. Profiled with immunoSEQ multiplex PCR; TCRdb holds only in-frame clones, not every one. This repertoire shows about 180,000 clones, just over 85% found once; its top ten account for over 6%. The starting material was peripheral blood, obtained on day 0 of AZD1222 vaccination. All receptors derive from an adult in good health. CDR3s include the opening cysteine and the closing phenylalanine or tryptophan. D genes are given only for firm matches. Part of the rows lack a size; the others show once, few, many or a class for expanded clones.

size: -
J: TRBJ2-6
V: TRBV6-6
D: -
CDR3: CASSRQVSSGRSVLTF
DNA: TGTGCCAGCAGTCGACAGGTGAGCTCTGGGAGAAGCGTCCTGACTTTC

size: -
J: TRBJ2-3
V: TRBV6-2/TRBV6-3
D: TRBD2
CDR3: CASSYAGVVWQYF
DNA: TGTGCCAGCAGTTATGCGGGGGTAGTCTGGCAGTATTTT

size: -
J: TRBJ2-7
V: TRBV6-1
D: TRBD1
CDR3: CASSEEQGIYYEQYF
DNA: TGTGCCAGCAGTGAAGAACAGGGGATTTACTACGAGCAGTACTTC

size: few
J: TRBJ2-3
V: TRBV19
D: TRBD2
CDR3: CASNYGGADTDTQYF
DNA: TGTGCCAGTAACTACGGGGGGGCCGATACAGATACGCAGTATTTT

size: -
J: TRBJ2-7
V: TRBV27
D: TRBD1
CDR3: CASSLRVGTALREQYF
DNA: TGTGCCAGCAGTTTAAGGGTAGGGACAGCCTTAAGAGAGCAGTACTTC

size: -
J: TRBJ1-3
V: TRBV11-2
D: -
CDR3: CASSLWTATGNTIYF
DNA: TGTGCCAGCAGCTTATGGACAGCCACTGGAAACACCATATATTTT

size: -
J: TRBJ2-5
V: TRBV30
D: -
CDR3: CAWTLGKPETQYF
DNA: TGTGCCTGGACTCTAGGAAAACCAGAGACCCAGTACTTC

size: -
J: TRBJ2-4
V: TRBV7-2
D: -
CDR3: CASSLEAGLAKNIQYF
DNA: TGTGCCAGCAGCTTAGAGGCCGGTCTAGCCAAAAACATTCAGTACTTC

size: -
J: TRBJ2-1
V: TRBV2
D: -
CDR3: CASSERNEQFF
DNA: TGTGCCAGCAGTGAGAGGAATGAGCAGTTCTTC

size: -
J: TRBJ2-5
V: TRBV3-1/TRBV3-2
D: TRBD2
CDR3: CASSQAQAGGYQETQYF
DNA: TGTGCCAGCAGCCAAGCTCAAGCGGGGGGGTACCAAGAGACCCAGTACTTC

size: -
J: TRBJ2-2
V: TRBV9
D: -
CDR3: CASSVGSGISSGELFF
DNA: TGTGCCAGCAGCGTAGGGTCAGGGATTTCGAGCGGGGAGCTGTTTTTT

size: -
J: TRBJ2-2
V: TRBV13
D: -
CDR3: CASRLANTGELFF
DNA: TGTGCCAGTAGACTGGCGAACACCGGGGAGCTGTTTTTT

size: -
J: TRBJ1-6
V: TRBV11-3
D: -
CDR3: CASSSGGGTLHF
DNA: TGTGCCAGCAGCTCTGGAGGAGGTACCCTCCACTTT

size: many
J: TRBJ1-1
V: TRBV6-1
D: TRBD1
CDR3: CASSEAGRGGTEAFF
DNA: TGTGCCAGCAGTGAAGCGGGCAGGGGGGGCACTGAAGCTTTCTTT

size: -
J: TRBJ1-4
V: TRBV6-5
D: -
CDR3: CASSRSAVTWLFF
DNA: TGTGCCAGCAGTCGCTCGGCGGTCACGTGGCTGTTTTTT

size: -
J: TRBJ2-7
V: TRBV19
D: TRBD2
CDR3: CASSVLADGSYEQYF
DNA: TGTGCCAGTAGTGTTCTAGCGGATGGCTCCTACGAGCAGTACTTC

size: once
J: TRBJ2-5
V: TRBV7-2
D: TRBD2
CDR3: CASSLARTSGGPSQYF
DNA: TGTGCCAGCAGCTTAGCGCGGACTAGCGGGGGGCCTTCCCAGTACTTC

size: once
J: TRBJ2-7
V: TRBV2
D: -
CDR3: CASSGLHSYEQYF
DNA: TGTGCCAGCAGTGGACTACACTCCTACGAGCAGTACTTC

size: -
J: TRBJ1-3
V: TRBV20-1
D: -
CDR3: CSARDGNTIYF
DNA: TGCAGTGCTAGAGACGGAAACACCATATATTTT

size: once
J: TRBJ2-2
V: TRBV6-5
D: -
CDR3: CASRTGPKTGELFF
DNA: TGTGCCAGCAGAACCGGGCCCAAGACCGGGGAGCTGTTTTTT

size: once
J: TRBJ2-1
V: TRBV11-1
D: -
CDR3: CASSLDYYNEQFF
DNA: TGTGCCAGCAGTCTTGACTACTACAATGAGCAGTTCTTC

size: -
J: TRBJ2-2
V: TRBV15
D: TRBD1
CDR3: CATSSRPGQGDTGELFF
DNA: TGTGCCACCAGCTCGCGTCCGGGACAGGGAGACACCGGGGAGCTGTTTTTT

size: -
J: TRBJ2-7
V: TRBV30
D: -
CDR3: CAWSVWAAYEQYF
DNA: TGTGCCTGGAGTGTATGGGCAGCCTACGAGCAGTACTTC

size: -
J: TRBJ1-6
V: TRBV7-3
D: -
CDR3: CASSPGTTNSPLHF
DNA: TGTGCCAGCAGCCCTGGAACCACCAATTCACCCCTCCACTTT

size: -
J: TRBJ1-2
V: TRBV6-5
D: -
CDR3: CASSYSPGTAYGYTF
DNA: TGTGCCAGCAGTTACTCCCCAGGGACGGCCTATGGCTACACCTTC

size: -
J: TRBJ1-2
V: TRBV12-3/TRBV12-4
D: -
CDR3: CASSSPYGYTF
DNA: TGTGCCAGCAGTTCGCCCTATGGCTACACCTTC

size: -
J: TRBJ2-7
V: TRBV5-6
D: -
CDR3: CASSYTQGGEQYF
DNA: TGTGCCAGCTCCTACACGCAAGGAGGCGAGCAGTACTTC

size: -
J: TRBJ1-5
V: TRBV5-5
D: -
CDR3: CASSHTGGRDQPQHF
DNA: TGTGCCAGCAGCCATACCGGCGGACGGGATCAGCCCCAGCATTTT

size: -
J: TRBJ2-7
V: TRBV11-2
D: -
CDR3: CASSLGGRNYEQYF
DNA: TGTGCCAGCAGCCTAGGAGGCAGGAACTACGAGCAGTACTTC

size: -
J: TRBJ2-7
V: TRBV6-5
D: -
CDR3: CASSYSVGDPYEQYF
DNA: TGTGCCAGCAGTTACTCGGTAGGAGACCCCTACGAGCAGTACTTC

size: -
J: TRBJ1-6
V: TRBV2
D: TRBD1
CDR3: CASITTGGYSPLHF
DNA: TGTGCCAGCATTACGACAGGGGGCTATTCACCCCTCCACTTT

size: -
J: TRBJ1-1
V: TRBV7-9
D: -
CDR3: CASSLRVTEAFF
DNA: TGTGCCAGCAGCTTGCGGGTAACTGAAGCTTTCTTT

size: -
J: TRBJ1-6
V: TRBV10-3
D: -
CDR3: CATRVGTNSPLHF
DNA: TGTGCCACCAGAGTAGGGACGAATTCACCCCTCCACTTT

size: -
J: TRBJ1-5
V: TRBV10-3
D: TRBD1
CDR3: CAISPGTGGVNQPQHF
DNA: TGTGCCATCAGTCCCGGGACAGGGGGTGTAAATCAGCCCCAGCATTTT

size: -
J: TRBJ2-7
V: TRBV6-5
D: -
CDR3: CASGRAAYEQYF
DNA: TGTGCCAGCGGACGGGCAGCTTACGAGCAGTACTTC

size: -
J: TRBJ2-7
V: TRBV9
D: -
CDR3: CASSVGNRVSYEQYF
DNA: TGTGCCAGCAGCGTAGGCAACAGGGTTTCCTACGAGCAGTACTTC

size: -
J: TRBJ2-6
V: TRBV11-2
D: -
CDR3: CASRFVVGRNSGANVLTF
DNA: TGTGCCAGCAGATTCGTCGTGGGAAGGAACTCTGGGGCCAACGTCCTGACTTTC

size: -
J: TRBJ1-4
V: TRBV4-1
D: -
CDR3: CASSHRQANEKLFF
DNA: TGCGCCAGCAGCCATAGACAGGCTAATGAAAAACTGTTTTTT

size: once
J: TRBJ1-4
V: TRBV28
D: -
CDR3: CASTNSGGNEKLFF
DNA: TGTGCCAGCACCAATAGTGGGGGAAATGAAAAACTGTTTTTT

size: -
J: TRBJ1-5
V: TRBV28
D: -
CDR3: CASSRGGAPQPQHF
DNA: TGTGCCAGCAGCCGCGGGGGGGCCCCTCAGCCCCAGCATTTT

size: -
J: TRBJ2-2
V: TRBV7-6
D: -
CDR3: CASSPVSRGTGELFF
DNA: TGTGCCAGCAGCCCAGTAAGCAGAGGAACCGGGGAGCTGTTTTTT

size: -
J: TRBJ1-5
V: TRBV6-5
D: -
CDR3: CASRGLSNQPQHF
DNA: TGTGCCAGCAGGGGACTCTCCAATCAGCCCCAGCATTTT

size: -
J: TRBJ1-2
V: TRBV30
D: TRBD1
CDR3: CAWRWDRARYGYTF
DNA: TGTGCCTGGAGGTGGGACAGGGCTCGTTATGGCTACACCTTC

size: -
J: TRBJ1-3
V: TRBV4-1
D: -
CDR3: CASSPFPTAISGNTIYF
DNA: TGCGCCAGCAGCCCATTCCCGACAGCGATCTCTGGAAACACCATATATTTT

size: -
J: TRBJ1-1
V: TRBV11-2
D: -
CDR3: CASSLYPNTEAFF
DNA: TGTGCCAGCAGCTTGTACCCGAACACTGAAGCTTTCTTT

size: -
J: TRBJ2-7
V: TRBV6-2/TRBV6-3
D: -
CDR3: CASSGGDILSYEQYF
DNA: TGTGCCAGCAGTGGGGGCGACATACTCTCCTACGAGCAGTACTTC

size: -
J: TRBJ1-2
V: TRBV12-3/TRBV12-4
D: -
CDR3: CASRPATSYGYTF
DNA: TGTGCCAGCAGGCCGGCCACTTCCTATGGCTACACCTTC

size: -
J: TRBJ2-3
V: TRBV6-4
D: -
CDR3: CASSDQLTDTQYF
DNA: TGTGCCAGCAGTGATCAACTTACAGATACGCAGTATTTT